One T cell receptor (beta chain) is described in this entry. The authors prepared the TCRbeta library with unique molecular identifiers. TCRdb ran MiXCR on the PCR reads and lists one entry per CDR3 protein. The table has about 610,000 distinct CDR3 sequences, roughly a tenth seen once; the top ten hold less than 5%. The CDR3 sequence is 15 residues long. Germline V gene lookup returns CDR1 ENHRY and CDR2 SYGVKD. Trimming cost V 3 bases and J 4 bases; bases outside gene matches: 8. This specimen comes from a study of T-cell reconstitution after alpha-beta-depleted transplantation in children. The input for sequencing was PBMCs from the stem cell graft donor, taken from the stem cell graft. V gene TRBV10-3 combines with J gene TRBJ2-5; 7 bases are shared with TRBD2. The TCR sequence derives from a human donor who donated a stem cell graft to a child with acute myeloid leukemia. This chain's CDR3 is CAISEGRERGETQYF. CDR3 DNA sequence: TGTGCCATCAGTGAAGGGCGGGAGCGTGGAGAGACCCAGTACTTC.